The 23 T cell receptor beta chains given below trace back to one sample, sequenced in a study of T cells after yellow fever vaccination. TCRdb passed the 5' RACE reads through MiXCR, listing each CDR3 protein once. Of 250,000 to 400,000 distinct CDR3 sequences detected, around 4.5% appear once; the ten largest clones hold roughly a fifth. This specimen consisted of PBMCs, obtained 15 days after the yellow fever booster vaccination. The receptors were gathered from a man between 18 and 29 years old who received the YFV17D yellow fever vaccine.

This clonotype was seen repeatedly, ten times or more. This chain links TRBV12-3 or TRBV12-4 with TRBJ2-5, with 12 bases fitting TRBD2. The J segment lost 5 bases and the V segment lost 5 bases, leaving 6 bases of the junction unmatched. This CDR3 has 15 amino acids. The CDR3 DNA reads as TGTGCCAGCAGTGGGACTAGCGGGCCTAGGGAGACCCAGTACTTC. Translated: CASSGTSGPRETQYF.

J is TRBJ1-5 and V is TRBV5-1; the match to TRBD1 covers 7 bases. After removal of 4 bases from V and 3 bases from J, the junction contained 4 bases not matched to a gene. There are 14 residues in the CDR3. Per the germline V gene, CDR1 is SGHRS and CDR2 is YFSETQ. CDR3 in amino acids: CASSIDRDNQPQHF. The DNA of the CDR3 is TGCGCCAGCAGCATAGACAGGGACAATCAGCCCCAGCATTTT.

This clonotype was seen a handful of times. The V call is TRBV15, the J call TRBJ2-7; D is unresolved. Germline V CDR1 and CDR2: LNHNV, YYDKDF (reference sequence). The V and J ends lost 0 bases and 5 bases respectively, with 14 bases between them. This CDR3 is built from 15 residues. The CDR3 bases are TGTGCCACCAGCAGAGAAATGGCGAACCACCACGAGCAGTACTTC. It codes for CATSREMANHHEQYF.

This clonotype occurred a few times. The chain has TRBV5-1 and TRBJ2-5; D call uncertain. Germline V gene sequence: CDR1 SGHRS, CDR2 YFSETQ. The V end was cut by 2 bases, the J end by 2 bases, with 10 bases between. The CDR3 covers 14 residues. The CDR3 loop reads CASSFKQLQETQYF. In DNA, the CDR3 is TGCGCCAGCAGCTTTAAGCAGTTACAAGAGACCCAGTACTTC.

This clonotype was observed many times. This chain links TRBV11-2 with TRBJ2-7; D ambiguous. Germline CDR1 and CDR2: SGHAT and FQNNGV. This CDR3 is built from 13 residues. The V and J ends lost 1 base and 5 bases respectively, with 9 bases between them. The CDR3 DNA reads TGTGCCAGCAGCTTAGGCCTTGATAACGAGCAGTACGTC. The encoded protein is CASSLGLDNEQYV.

This sequence joins TRBV12-3 or TRBV12-4 and TRBJ1-1; unclear D gene. Trimming cost V 3 bases and J 8 bases, with 7 bases left between them. This CDR3 has 11 amino acids. As DNA, the CDR3 is TGTGCCAGCAGTTTGAGTGTGGAAGCTTTCTTT. This gives the protein CASSLSVEAFF.

In this sample, this clonotype turned up many times. This chain links TRBV28 with TRBJ2-4; 10 bases are shared with TRBD2. Unmatched junction bases numbered 7, after V lost 5 bases and J lost 0 bases. The germline V gene encodes CDR1 MDHEN and CDR2 SYDVKM. CDR3 length: 17 residues. The CDR3 DNA follows: TGTGCCAGCAGTCTCCTAGGGACTAGCGAAGCCAAAAACATTCAGTACTTC. This encodes CASSLLGTSEAKNIQYF.

This rearrangement joins TRBV6-5 to TRBJ1-2; 11 bases match TRBD1. V gave up 6 bases and J gave up 0 bases; unmatched junction bases: 6. The CDR3 is 16 amino acids. Germline V gene lookup returns CDR1 MNHEY and CDR2 SVGAGI. CDR3 bases: TGTGCCAGCAGCCCGGACAGGGGGCCGGCTAACTATGGCTACACCTTC. Translation gives CASSPDRGPANYGYTF.

This clonotype was picked up many times. The chain employs TRBV18 and TRBJ1-1, with D unresolved. Trimming took off 4 bases at V and 8 bases at J, with 11 bases between the two ends. This CDR3 region has 12 residues. Per germline, CDR1 KGHSH and CDR2 LQKENI. CDR3 nucleotides: TGTGCCAGCTCACAAGGTTTTCTGGAAGCTTTCTTT. Translated, it gives CASSQGFLEAFF.

This clonotype occurred a few times. This chain connects TRBV20-1 to TRBJ2-2; 12 nucleotides line up with TRBD1. The V gene end was trimmed by 3 bases and the J gene end by 1 base; junction bases not matched to a gene: 6. CDR3 length: 17 amino acids. CDR1 is DFQATT, CDR2 SNEGSKA, per germline (reference sequence). The CDR3, as DNA: TGCAGTGCTAGGGCCGGGACAGGGGGCTGGAACACCGGGGAGCTGTTTTTT. Its translation is CSARAGTGGWNTGELFF.

The rearrangement uses TRBV4-1 and TRBJ2-2, with 7 bases identical to TRBD1. This CDR3 spans 16 amino acids. CDR1 is MGHRA, CDR2 YSYEKL, per germline. V shed 6 bases, J shed 2 bases, and the junction held 9 bases outside the gene matches. The CDR3 nucleotides read TGCGCCAGCAGTCTGGTAGGGACAGTAAACACCGGGGAGCTGTTTTTT. This translates into CASSLVGTVNTGELFF.

J is TRBJ2-1 and V is TRBV6-4; 7 bases are a match to TRBD1. The CDR3 extends over 14 amino acids. From germline, CDR1 is MRHNA and CDR2 SNTAGT. V shed 5 bases and J 8 bases; nucleotides not matched to a gene: 9. DNA of the CDR3: TGTGCCAGCAGTCCAGACAGGGCTGGGTATGAGCAGTTCTTC. Its protein product is CASSPDRAGYEQFF.

This clonotype was observed many times. It may be a read error: a sequence one base away is much more abundant. This chain links TRBV3-1 with TRBJ2-3; D not certain. Germline CDR1 is LGHDT and CDR2 is YNNKEL (reference sequence). The CDR3 totals 12 residues. Trimming took 7 bases from V and 0 from J, leaving 5 bases between them. The CDR3 DNA sequence: TGTGCCAGCACCTCTAGCACAGATACGCAGTATTTT. It translates to CASTSSTDTQYF.

This clonotype was counted only a few times. V and J are TRBV12-2 and TRBJ1-5. TRBV12-2 is annotated as a pseudogene. The CDR3 contains 15 residues. Written as DNA, the CDR3 is TGTGCAAGTCGCTTAGCGGGTGGGGGCAATCAGCCCCAGCATTTT. As protein: CASRLAGGGNQPQHF.

This clonotype occurred many times. The J gene is TRBJ2-7, the V gene TRBV5-1; no definite D call. The CDR3 extends over 13 amino acids. CDR1 SGHRS and CDR2 YFSETQ come from the germline V gene. V was trimmed by 2 bases and J by 3 bases, leaving 9 bases between them. The CDR3 reads CASSFGECYEQYV. As DNA, the CDR3 is TGCGCCAGCAGCTTTGGGGAATGCTACGAGCAGTACGTC.

This clonotype has more than one count but fewer than ten. The CDR3 DNA reads TGCAGCGTTGGGAGGGGGGCTAAAGAGACCCAGTACTTC. As protein: CSVGRGAKETQYF. This chain connects TRBV29-1 to TRBJ2-5, with D perhaps given as TRBD1 or TRBD2 (6 bases each). This CDR3 contains 13 residues. From germline, CDR1 is SQVTM and CDR2 ANQGSEA. Trimming shortened V by 4 bases and J by 3 bases, and 12 bases separated the two germline ends.

This clonotype has more than one count but fewer than ten. The rearrangement joins TRBV12-3 or TRBV12-4 to TRBJ1-1; D uncertain. CDR3 length equals 13 residues. Deletions cut 4 bases from V and 3 bases from J, with 9 bases between. The CDR3 here is CASSSGLYTEAFF. The CDR3 nucleotides read TGTGCCAGCAGTTCTGGACTATACACTGAAGCTTTCTTT.

This clonotype has just a few counts. The chain joins TRBV30 to TRBJ1-5; D not certain. The V and J ends lost 0 bases and 9 bases respectively, with 21 bases between them. This CDR3 has 16 amino acids. Germline V gene lookup returns CDR1 GTSNPN and CDR2 SVGIG (reference sequence). The CDR3 DNA follows: TGTGCCTGGAGTGTACGGTCAACTGCCTTTGGTGGGCCCCAGCATTTT. Protein: CAWSVRSTAFGGPQHF.

This clonotype showed up just a few times. The chain has TRBV7-2 and TRBJ2-7; 16 bases fit TRBD2. CDR3 length: 18 amino acids. V lost 5 bases to trimming and J lost 5 bases; unmatched junction nucleotides: 12. From germline, CDR1 is SGHTA and CDR2 FQGNSA. The CDR3 loop reads CASSTRPQGLAGGHEQYF. Here the CDR3 DNA reads TGTGCCAGCAGCACACGCCCCCAGGGACTAGCGGGGGGGCACGAGCAGTACTTC.

This clonotype appeared many times. The V gene is TRBV7-2, the J gene TRBJ1-1; TRBD1 agrees at 10 bases. The ends lost 6 bases at V and 9 bases at J; junction bases unmatched: 7. The length of the CDR3 is 13 residues. Per the germline V gene, CDR1 is SGHTA and CDR2 is FQGNSA. The CDR3 DNA is TGTGCCAGCAGTACAGGGACAGGGGAGAAAGCTTTCTTT. Amino acid sequence: CASSTGTGEKAFF.

This clonotype was found many times. In DNA form, the CDR3 reads TGCGCCAGCAGCTTGAGCCGCGGGGAGACCCAGTACTTC. This codes for CASSLSRGETQYF. The chain uses TRBV5-1 and TRBJ2-5; perhaps TRBD2 as D (5 bases). This CDR3 spans 13 amino acids. V was shortened by 1 base and J by 5 bases, with 9 bases between the two germline ends. Germline CDR1 reads SGHRS; CDR2 reads YFSETQ.

This clonotype came up a few times. The CDR3 reads CASSQDQTGGSVIYGYTF. The CDR3 bases are TGTGCCAGCAGCCAAGATCAGACAGGGGGCTCAGTGATCTATGGCTACACCTTC. The J gene is TRBJ1-2, the V gene TRBV4-2; 10 bases agree with TRBD1. Germline lookup yields CDR1 LGHNA and CDR2 YNFKEQ. J lost 4 bases, V lost 0 bases, and 11 bases had no gene match. The CDR3 covers 18 residues.

This clonotype was counted ten times or more. This sequence joins TRBV5-6 and TRBJ2-3; 7 nucleotides match TRBD1. Germline trimming cut 4 bases from V and 0 bases from J; bases unmatched to any gene: 5. The length of the CDR3 is 15 residues. The germline CDR1 and CDR2 sequences are SGHDT and YYEEEE. The CDR3 here is CASSPGQKSTDTQYF. The DNA for the CDR3 is TGTGCCAGCAGCCCGGGACAGAAAAGCACAGATACGCAGTATTTT.